The 15 T cell receptor beta chains presented below share a single source sample, sequenced in a study of molecular identifiers for immune sequencing clone quantification. TCRdb reprocessed the PCR reads with MiXCR, giving one entry per CDR3 protein. Of some 97,000 distinct CDR3 sequences listed, 24% are singletons. The sequencing sample was made of naive CD8+ T cells from blood, with Jurkat cell RNA spiked in. Subset specified: FACS-sorted CD8+CD4-CCR7+CD45RA+ naive T cells. All receptors derive from a human donor in good health. Some libraries in this study had Jurkat cell RNA spiked in.

Details on this clonotype: A much larger clonotype is one base distant, so this may be a read error. The chain is built from TRBV13 and TRBJ2-1; D is unclear. The germline V gene encodes CDR1 PRHDT and CDR2 FYEKMQ (reference sequence). With 4 bases removed from V and 1 base from J, the gap between germline ends came to 8 bases. This CDR3 is 14 amino acids long. The CDR3 region is CASSSLVSYNEQFF. As DNA, the CDR3 is TGTGCCAGCAGCTCCCTTGTGTCCTACAATGAGCAGTTCTTC.

Points on this clonotype: A clone one base away is much larger, so this may be a read error. As the CDR3 is not closed by the conserved phenylalanine or tryptophan, this likely results from a read error. This chain connects TRBV30 to TRBJ2-5; 7 bases are a match to TRBD1. The junction had 3 bases not matched to a gene; V was cut back by 3 bases and J by 5 bases. Germline loops: CDR1 GTSNPN, CDR2 SVGIG (reference sequence). There are 12 residues in the CDR3. Written as DNA, the CDR3 is TGTGCCTGGAGCAACAGGGGCGAGACCCAGTACCTC. It is translated as CAWSNRGETQYL.

The chain links TRBV2 to TRBJ2-2; maybe TRBD2 (5 bases). V lost 4 bases and J lost 1, with 10 bases in between. The CDR3 has 15 amino acids. Per germline, CDR1 SNHLY and CDR2 FYNNEI. The CDR3 nucleotides read TGTGCCAGCAGTGGAGCGGTACTGAACACCGGGGAGCTGTTTTTT. Translating it yields CASSGAVLNTGELFF.

The V gene is TRBV6-1, the J gene TRBJ2-3, with 11 bases matching TRBD2. This CDR3 has 15 amino acids. Germline lookup yields CDR1 MNHNS and CDR2 SASEGT. V lost 3 bases, J lost 6 bases, and 5 bases stayed unmatched. The CDR3 is CASSDIAGGRDTQYF. CDR3 DNA: TGTGCCAGCAGTGACATAGCGGGGGGGCGGGATACGCAGTATTTT.

Of note for this clonotype: A single base separates this from a much larger clone, so it may be a read error. The gene calls are TRBV20-1 and TRBJ1-4, with D maybe TRBD1 (6 bases). The CDR3 length is 15 residues. The germline CDR1 and CDR2 sequences are DFQATT and SNEGSKA (reference sequence). The CDR3 DNA sequence: TGCAGTGTTAGAGGGTGGACAGCGGTGGATGAAAAACTGTTTTTT. Its protein is CSVRGWTAVDEKLFF.

V usage is TRBV3-1 and J usage is TRBJ2-3; 12 positions match TRBD2. Germline CDR1 reads LGHDT; CDR2 reads YNNKEL (reference sequence). The CDR3 has 17 residues. V dropped 0 bases and J dropped 3; count of bases not matched to a gene: 4. In DNA form, the CDR3 reads TGTGCCAGCAGCCAAGATCGAGGACTAGCGGGGACAGATACGCAGTATTTT. Residues: CASSQDRGLAGTDTQYF.

In regard to this clonotype: Here the CDR3 omits its conserved ending phenylalanine or tryptophan, so a read error is the likely source. V gene TRBV27 combines with J gene TRBJ2-3; TRBD2 is a possible D gene (5 bases). V was cut by 2 bases and J by 4 bases, with 10 bases left in between. The germline gives CDR1 MNHEY, CDR2 SMNVEV (reference sequence). This CDR3 has 14 amino acids. The CDR3 DNA follows: TGTGCCAGCAGTTTAAGCGGAGTTGCAGATACGCAGTATTCT. It yields the protein CASSLSGVADTQYS.

As concerns this clonotype: With a much larger clone just one base away, this may be a read error. The V and J genes are TRBV7-2 and TRBJ2-3, with 8 bases matching TRBD2. This CDR3 is built from 16 residues. Germline CDR1 reads SGHTA; CDR2 reads FQGNSA. The CDR3 DNA reads as TGTGCCAGCCGCTTGCCCGGGGGGGGGGCCCCAGATACGCAGTATTTT. Its protein is CASRLPGGGAPDTQYF.

This clonotype was seen a handful of times. The chain links TRBV19 to TRBJ2-1; no clear D gene. The CDR3 sequence is 17 residues long. V was trimmed by 1 base and J by 0 bases, leaving 13 bases between them. The V gene's germline CDR1 is LNHDA and CDR2 SQIVND (reference sequence). In DNA, the CDR3 is TGTGCCAGTAGTATAGCCAGCCGCGCGAGCTCCTACAATGAGCAGTTCTTC. Its protein is CASSIASRASSYNEQFF. Complete variable domain (other parts from reference TRBV19 and TRBJ2-1): DGGITQSPKYLFRKEGQNVTLSCEQNLNHDAMYWYRQDPGQGLRLIYYSQIVNDFQKGDIAEGYSVSREKKESFPLTVTSAQKNPTAFYLCASSIASRASSYNEQFFGPGTRLTVL.

Many counts were recorded for this clonotype. The J gene is TRBJ2-7, the V gene TRBV20-1; no firm D call. CDR1 and CDR2 from the germline V gene are DFQATT and SNEGSKA (reference sequence). The CDR3 contains 12 residues. Trimming took 6 bases from V and 0 from J, leaving 9 bases between them. The CDR3 DNA is TGCAGTGCCCCTATAAGCTCCTACGAGCAGTACTTC. Its translation is CSAPISSYEQYF.

Remarks on this clonotype: It may be a read error: a sequence one base away is much more abundant. The chain carries TRBV9 and TRBJ2-3; TRBD1 aligns across 8 bases. Germline CDR1 SGDLS, CDR2 YYNGEE. With 4 bases clipped from V and 5 bases from J, the junction kept 6 bases outside the gene matches. The CDR3 is made up of 14 amino acids. The CDR3 DNA sequence: TGTGCCAGCAGCTTAGCGACAGGGGTAGATACGCAGTATTTT. Its protein is CASSLATGVDTQYF.

Concerning this clonotype: A much more abundant neighbour one base away suggests this may be a read error. This chain joins TRBV9 and TRBJ1-1, with unresolved D. The germline V gene has CDR1 SGDLS and CDR2 YYNGEE. The V and J ends lost 1 base and 4 bases respectively, with 8 bases between them. This CDR3 has 13 amino acids. CDR3 nucleotide sequence: TGTGCCAGCAGCGTATGTGGTGGCACTGAAGCTTTCTTT. It codes for CASSVCGGTEAFF.

Ten or more counts support this clonotype. The J gene is TRBJ2-7, the V gene TRBV4-3, with no clear D. This CDR3 contains 17 residues. The germline V gene encodes CDR1 LGHNA and CDR2 YSLEER. Trimming cost V 0 bases and J 2 bases, with 17 bases left between them. The DNA for the CDR3 is TGCGCCAGCAGCCAAGATTTCCGGTTAGGGTACCCCTACGAGCAGTACTTC. The encoded protein is CASSQDFRLGYPYEQYF.

This clonotype was seen more than once but under ten times. This chain joins TRBV14 and TRBJ2-2; D gene unclear. The V gene's germline CDR1 is SGHDN and CDR2 FVKESK. V was pared by 0 bases and J by 0 bases, with 8 bases between. CDR3 length equals 16 residues. The CDR3 DNA reads as TGTGCCAGCAGCCAAGATGTATTAGCGAACACCGGGGAGCTGTTTTTT. Translating it yields CASSQDVLANTGELFF.

This clonotype appeared many times. The chain joins TRBV3-1 to TRBJ2-7, with 9 positions matching TRBD1. The germline CDR1 and CDR2 sequences are LGHDT and YNNKEL (reference sequence). This CDR3 is built from 14 residues. V gave up 4 bases and J gave up 6 bases; unmatched junction bases: 7. CDR3 bases: TGTGCCAGCAGCCCCGGGACAGGGTACGGCGAGCAGTACTTC. This encodes CASSPGTGYGEQYF.